This T cell receptor (beta chain) stems from a study of neurological immune-mediated disorders (dated by TCRdb to the late 2010s). Study-level background: Using UMI-based sequencing, the study compared peripheral blood TCR-beta repertoires from patients with HTLV-I-associated myelopathy (HAM/TSP), patients with multiple sclerosis, and healthy controls. The approximately 110 TCR-beta libraries included longitudinal samples, technical triplicates and paired sorted CD4+ and CD8+ T-cell subsets alongside PBMC samples. The cohort comprised 68 subjects: 15 or so HAM/TSP patients, 35 or so multiple sclerosis patients and approximately 20 healthy controls. What the research found in general, with its limitations: The highest TCR clonal expansion was observed in HAM/TSP patients, whereas the lowest was observed in MS patients, even when compared with healthy controls. Across subjects, expanded clones never shared an identical CDR3 amino acid sequence, which suggests that the TCR-beta repertoires in every group were private.

Unsorted PBMC libraries were generated from 2 million PBMCs stored in RNAlater at -80 °C until RNA extraction. PBMCs were separated from peripheral blood using Ficoll-Hypaque density gradient centrifugation and then cryopreserved in liquid nitrogen. In the germline V gene, CDR1 corresponds to MNHNS and CDR2 to SASEGT. The germline V end is reduced by 5 bases and the J end by 5 bases; junction bases left unmatched: 13. The CDR3, cysteine through phenylalanine, is 16 amino acids long. Left in the record is the CDR3 DNA by itself, 48 bases read in frame from the first base. cDNA synthesis used template-switch 5'RACE with a primer carrying a 10-nucleotide random unique molecular identifier tagging each TCR transcript. Every sequencing run covered 15-18 subjects and yielded more than 200 million TCR-beta sequences. The RNeasy kit was used to extract total RNA. The KAPA Real-time Library Amplification kit was used to amplify TCR-beta VDJ regions with primers targeting the TCR constant region and the 5'RACE anchor. Sample indexes and Illumina adaptors were added in a first PCR, and a second PCR then increased library yield. After purification with Ampure beads, the TCR product of roughly 650 bp was size-selected on a 2% E-gel SizeSelection system. Before pooling, libraries had their quality checked on a Bioanalyzer, their concentration measured with Qubit, and their quantity determined with the Kapa Library Quantification kit. An Illumina HiSeq 2500 was used to sequence the libraries paired-end at 2 x 150 bp. To increase sequence diversity, 25-30% phiX was spiked into each library pool. Processing in the source paper ran as follows. Quality-filtered reads were processed with the UMI-based MiGEC pipeline, and over 75% of raw TCR sequences were removed by the MiGEC pipeline during error correction. IMGT germline references were used for alignment of VDJ genes, and clonotypes were defined by a unique CDR3 amino acid sequence together with V-J genes. Clonal expansion, Shannon diversity and CDR3 relatedness (CalcPairwiseDistances, ClusterSamples) were evaluated with VDJtools, and phylogenetic trees were built with CLCbio workbench. Clones with at least 8 unique UMIs were defined as expanded, with this threshold being based on coefficient-of-variation modelling across technical triplicates. TCRdb trimmed public reads at Q25 via fastp, called clones via MiXCR and kept in-frame beta chains. Each entry merges the rows of one CDR3 protein and shows their most common DNA and genes. TCRdb, rather than the study authors, made the V and J calls. The sample table records 35,000 or so distinct CDR3 sequences; about a tenth of these occur just once. Of the sample, approximately 7% is held by the ten largest clones.

In regard to this clonotype: There is no known antigen for this receptor. No per-base quality is available; no much larger clone lies one base away.

The sequence is built from TRBV6-1 and TRBJ2-5, and TRBD1 matches 8 of the central bases. Sequencing was carried out using PBMCs. This sequence was found in a woman in her 30s with HTLV-1-associated myelopathy (HAM/TSP). The DNA sequence follows: TGTGCCAGCAGTCCTCTGACAGGGGATAACGACGAGACCCAGTACTTC. This codes for CASSPLTGDNDETQYF.